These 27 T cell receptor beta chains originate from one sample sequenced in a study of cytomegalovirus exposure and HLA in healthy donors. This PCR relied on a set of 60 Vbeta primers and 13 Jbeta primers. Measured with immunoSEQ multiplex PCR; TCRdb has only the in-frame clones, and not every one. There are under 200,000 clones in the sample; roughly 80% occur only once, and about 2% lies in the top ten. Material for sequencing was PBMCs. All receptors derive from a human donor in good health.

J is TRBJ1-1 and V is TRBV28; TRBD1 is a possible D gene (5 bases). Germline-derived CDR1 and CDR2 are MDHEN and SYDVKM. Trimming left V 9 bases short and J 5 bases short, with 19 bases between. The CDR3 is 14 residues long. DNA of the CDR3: TGTGCCAGTACTTCCCTTGCAGGGTTGACTGAAGCTTTCTTT. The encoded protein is CASTSLAGLTEAFF.

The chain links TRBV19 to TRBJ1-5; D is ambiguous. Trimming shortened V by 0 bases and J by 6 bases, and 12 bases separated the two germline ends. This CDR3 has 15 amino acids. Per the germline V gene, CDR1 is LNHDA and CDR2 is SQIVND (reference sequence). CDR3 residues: CASSIDLTTGQPQHF. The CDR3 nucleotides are TGTGCCAGTAGTATAGACCTTACTACGGGTCAGCCCCAGCATTTT.

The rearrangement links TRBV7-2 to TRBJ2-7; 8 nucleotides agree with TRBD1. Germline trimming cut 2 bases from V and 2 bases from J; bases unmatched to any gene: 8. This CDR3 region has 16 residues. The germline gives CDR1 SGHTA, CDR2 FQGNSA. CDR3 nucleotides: TGTGCCAGCAGCTTATTTGCGACAGGGGCGACCTACGAGCAGTACTTC. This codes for CASSLFATGATYEQYF.

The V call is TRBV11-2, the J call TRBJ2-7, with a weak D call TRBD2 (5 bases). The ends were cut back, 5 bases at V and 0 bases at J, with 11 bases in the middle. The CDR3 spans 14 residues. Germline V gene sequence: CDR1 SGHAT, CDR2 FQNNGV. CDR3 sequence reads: CASSPGEGSYEQYF. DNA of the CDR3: TGTGCCAGCAGCCCCGGGGAAGGCTCCTACGAGCAGTACTTC.

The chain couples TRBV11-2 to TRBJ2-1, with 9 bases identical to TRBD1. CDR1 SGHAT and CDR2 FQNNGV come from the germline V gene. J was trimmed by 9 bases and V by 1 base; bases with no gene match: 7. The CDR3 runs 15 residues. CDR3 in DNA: TGTGCCAGCAGCTTAGGGGACAGGGATTTCGGTGAGCAGTTCTTC. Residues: CASSLGDRDFGEQFF.

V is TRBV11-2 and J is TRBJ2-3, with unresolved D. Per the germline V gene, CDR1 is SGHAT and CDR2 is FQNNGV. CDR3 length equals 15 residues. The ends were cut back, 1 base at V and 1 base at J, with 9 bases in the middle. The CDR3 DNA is TGTGCCAGCAGCTTAGGCATGGGCCGCACAGATACGCAGTATTTT. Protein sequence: CASSLGMGRTDTQYF.

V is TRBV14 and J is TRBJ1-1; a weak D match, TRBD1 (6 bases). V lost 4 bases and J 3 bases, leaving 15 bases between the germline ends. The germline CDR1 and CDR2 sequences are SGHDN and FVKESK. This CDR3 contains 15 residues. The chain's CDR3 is CASSLRTAIYTEAFF. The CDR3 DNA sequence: TGTGCCAGCAGCCTCCGGACAGCGATCTACACTGAAGCTTTCTTT.

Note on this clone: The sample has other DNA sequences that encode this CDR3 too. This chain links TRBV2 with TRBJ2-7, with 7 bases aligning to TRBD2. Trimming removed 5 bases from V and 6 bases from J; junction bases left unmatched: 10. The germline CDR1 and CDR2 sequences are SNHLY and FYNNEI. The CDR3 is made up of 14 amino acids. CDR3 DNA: TGTGCCAGCAGTAATGGCGGGGGTTGGGGCGAGCAGTACTTC. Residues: CASSNGGGWGEQYF.

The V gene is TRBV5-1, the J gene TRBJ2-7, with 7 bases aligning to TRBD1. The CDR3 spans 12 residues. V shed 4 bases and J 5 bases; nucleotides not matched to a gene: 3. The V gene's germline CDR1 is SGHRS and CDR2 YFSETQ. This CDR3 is CASSEGQDEQYF. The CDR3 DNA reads TGCGCCAGCAGCGAAGGACAGGACGAGCAGTACTTC.

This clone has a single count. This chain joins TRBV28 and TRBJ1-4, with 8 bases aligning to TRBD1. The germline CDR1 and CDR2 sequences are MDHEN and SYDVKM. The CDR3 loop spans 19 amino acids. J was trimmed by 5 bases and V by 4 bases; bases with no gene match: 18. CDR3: CASSSLKSRDRRSNEKLFF. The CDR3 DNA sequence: TGTGCCAGCAGTTCACTGAAGTCCCGGGACAGGCGCTCGAATGAAAAACTGTTTTTT. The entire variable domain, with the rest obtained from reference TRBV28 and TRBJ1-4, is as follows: DVKVTQSSRYLVKRTGEKVFLECVQDMDHENMFWYRQDPGLGLRLIYFSYDVKMKEKGDIPEGYSVSREKKERFSLILESASTNQTSMYLCASSSLKSRDRRSNEKLFFGSGTQLSVL.

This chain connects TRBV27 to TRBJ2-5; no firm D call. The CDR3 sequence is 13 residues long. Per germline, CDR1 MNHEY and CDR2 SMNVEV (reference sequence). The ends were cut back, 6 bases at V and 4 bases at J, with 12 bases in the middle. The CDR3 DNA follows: TGTGCCAGCAGCCGGTCGGTCTCAGAGACCCAGTACTTC. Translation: CASSRSVSETQYF.

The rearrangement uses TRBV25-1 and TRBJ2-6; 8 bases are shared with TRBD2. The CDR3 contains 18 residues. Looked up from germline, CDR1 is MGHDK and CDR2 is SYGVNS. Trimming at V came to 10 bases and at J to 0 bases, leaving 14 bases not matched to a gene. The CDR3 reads CATSGRSGGVSGANVLTF. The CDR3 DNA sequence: TGTGCCACCTCCGGACGCAGCGGGGGAGTCTCTGGGGCCAACGTCCTGACTTTC.

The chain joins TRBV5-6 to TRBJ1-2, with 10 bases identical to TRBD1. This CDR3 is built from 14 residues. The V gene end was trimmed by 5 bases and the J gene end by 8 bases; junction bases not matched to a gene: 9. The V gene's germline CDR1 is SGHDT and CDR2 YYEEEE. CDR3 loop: CASSIGQGVRGYTF. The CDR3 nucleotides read TGTGCCAGCAGTATCGGACAGGGGGTGAGGGGCTACACCTTC.

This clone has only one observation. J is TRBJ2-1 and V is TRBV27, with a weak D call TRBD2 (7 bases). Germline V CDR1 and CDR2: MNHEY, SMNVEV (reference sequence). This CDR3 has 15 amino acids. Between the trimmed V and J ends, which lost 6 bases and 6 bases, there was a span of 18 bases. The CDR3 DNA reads TGTGCCAGCAGCCCCGGGCGGGGGCGGGCCAATGAGCAGTTCTTC. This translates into CASSPGRGRANEQFF.

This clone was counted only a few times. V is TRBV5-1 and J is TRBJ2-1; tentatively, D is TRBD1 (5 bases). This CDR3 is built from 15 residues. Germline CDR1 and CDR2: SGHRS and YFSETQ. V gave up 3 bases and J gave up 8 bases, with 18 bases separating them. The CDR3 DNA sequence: TGCGCCAGCAGCTCAGGGTTTGCAGCAATTGATGAGCAGTTCTTC. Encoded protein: CASSSGFAAIDEQFF.

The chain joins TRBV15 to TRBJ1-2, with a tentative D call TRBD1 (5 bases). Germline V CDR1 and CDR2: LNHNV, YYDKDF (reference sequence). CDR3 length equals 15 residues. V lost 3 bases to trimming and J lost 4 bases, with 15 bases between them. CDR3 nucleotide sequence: TGTGCCACCAGCAGGGCGGCAGGGTCGGGCTATGGCTACACCTTC. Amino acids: CATSRAAGSGYGYTF.

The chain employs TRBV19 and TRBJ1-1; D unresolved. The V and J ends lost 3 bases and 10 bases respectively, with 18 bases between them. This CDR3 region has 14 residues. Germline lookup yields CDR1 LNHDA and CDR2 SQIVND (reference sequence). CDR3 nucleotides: TGTGCCAGTAGTATGATCGCCGGAGACGGAGGAGCTTTCTTT. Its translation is CASSMIAGDGGAFF.

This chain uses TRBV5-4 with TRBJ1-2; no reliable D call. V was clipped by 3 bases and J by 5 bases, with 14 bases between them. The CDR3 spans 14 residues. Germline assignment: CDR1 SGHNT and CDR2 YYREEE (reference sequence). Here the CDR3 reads CASSSQKERYGYTF. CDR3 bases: TGTGCCAGCAGCTCGCAAAAAGAGAGATATGGCTACACCTTC.

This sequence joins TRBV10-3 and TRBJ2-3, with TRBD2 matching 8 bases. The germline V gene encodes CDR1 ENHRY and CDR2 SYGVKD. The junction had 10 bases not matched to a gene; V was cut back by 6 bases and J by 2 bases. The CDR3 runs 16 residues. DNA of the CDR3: TGTGCCATCAGCCCCCAAGCGGGGGTAATCACAGATACGCAGTATTTT. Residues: CAISPQAGVITDTQYF.

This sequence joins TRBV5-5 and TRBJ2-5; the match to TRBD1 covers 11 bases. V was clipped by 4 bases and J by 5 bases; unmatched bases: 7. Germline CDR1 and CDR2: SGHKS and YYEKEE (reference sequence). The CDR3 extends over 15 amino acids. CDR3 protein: CASSNPGQGGETQYF. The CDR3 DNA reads TGTGCCAGCAGCAACCCGGGACAGGGGGGGGAGACCCAGTACTTC.

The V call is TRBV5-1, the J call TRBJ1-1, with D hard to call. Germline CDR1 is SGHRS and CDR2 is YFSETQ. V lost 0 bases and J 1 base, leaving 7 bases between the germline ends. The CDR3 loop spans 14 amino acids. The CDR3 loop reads CASSLGQRNTEAFF. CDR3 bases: TGCGCCAGCAGCTTGGGACAAAGGAACACTGAAGCTTTCTTT.

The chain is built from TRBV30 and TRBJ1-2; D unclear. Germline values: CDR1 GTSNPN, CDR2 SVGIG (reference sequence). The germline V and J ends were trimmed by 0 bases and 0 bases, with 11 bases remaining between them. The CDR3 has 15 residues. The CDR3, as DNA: TGTGCCTGGAGTGTACTCTCGCCAACTAACTATGGCTACACCTTC. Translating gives CAWSVLSPTNYGYTF.

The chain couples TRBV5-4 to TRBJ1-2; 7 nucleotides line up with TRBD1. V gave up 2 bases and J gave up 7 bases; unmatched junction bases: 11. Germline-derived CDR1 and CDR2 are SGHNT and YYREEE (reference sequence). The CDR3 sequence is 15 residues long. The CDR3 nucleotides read TGTGCCAGCAGCTTACAGGGACAGTTGTTGAGTGGCTACACCTTC. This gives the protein CASSLQGQLLSGYTF.

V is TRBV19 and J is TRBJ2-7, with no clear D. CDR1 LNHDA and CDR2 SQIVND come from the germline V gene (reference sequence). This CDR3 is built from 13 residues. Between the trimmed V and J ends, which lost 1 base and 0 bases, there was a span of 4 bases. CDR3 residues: CASSIGPSYEQYF. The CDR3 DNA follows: TGTGCCAGTAGTATAGGGCCCTCCTACGAGCAGTACTTC.

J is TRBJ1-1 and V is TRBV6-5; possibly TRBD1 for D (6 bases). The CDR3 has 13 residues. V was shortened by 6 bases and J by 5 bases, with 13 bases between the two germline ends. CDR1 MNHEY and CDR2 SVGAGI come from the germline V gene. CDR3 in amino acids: CASSPQGITEAFF. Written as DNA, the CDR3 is TGTGCCAGCAGCCCACAGGGTATAACTGAAGCTTTCTTT.

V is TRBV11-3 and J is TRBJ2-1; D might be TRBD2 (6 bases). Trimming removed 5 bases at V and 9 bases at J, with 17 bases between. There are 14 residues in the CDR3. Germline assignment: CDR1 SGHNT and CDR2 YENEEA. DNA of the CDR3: TGTGCCAGCAGCGCCGGCGGGGCGCCAAGTGAGCAGTTCTTC. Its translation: CASSAGGAPSEQFF.

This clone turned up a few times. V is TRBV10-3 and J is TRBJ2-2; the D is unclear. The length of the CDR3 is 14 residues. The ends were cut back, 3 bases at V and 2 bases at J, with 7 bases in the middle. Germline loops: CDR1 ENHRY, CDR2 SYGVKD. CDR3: CAISDAENTGELFF. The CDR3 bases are TGTGCCATCAGTGATGCGGAAAACACCGGGGAGCTGTTTTTT.